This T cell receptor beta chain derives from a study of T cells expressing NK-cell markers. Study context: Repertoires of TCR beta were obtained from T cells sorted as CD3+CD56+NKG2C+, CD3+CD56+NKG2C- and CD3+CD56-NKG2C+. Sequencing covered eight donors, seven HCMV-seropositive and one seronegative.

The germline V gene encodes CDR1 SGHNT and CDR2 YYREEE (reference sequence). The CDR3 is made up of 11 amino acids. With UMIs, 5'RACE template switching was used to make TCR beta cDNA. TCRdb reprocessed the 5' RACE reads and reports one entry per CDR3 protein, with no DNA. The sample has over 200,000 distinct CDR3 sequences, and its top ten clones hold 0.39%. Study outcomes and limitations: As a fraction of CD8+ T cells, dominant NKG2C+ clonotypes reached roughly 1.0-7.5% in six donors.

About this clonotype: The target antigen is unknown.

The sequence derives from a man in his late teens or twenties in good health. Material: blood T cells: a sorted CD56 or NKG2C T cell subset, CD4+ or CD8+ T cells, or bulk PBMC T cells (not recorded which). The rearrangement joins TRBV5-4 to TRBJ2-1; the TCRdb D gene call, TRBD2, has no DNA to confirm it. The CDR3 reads CAGTRGNEQFF.